This TCR beta chain was sequenced in a study of control samples from healthy donors and cancer patients. This CDR3 region has 15 residues. CDR1 and CDR2 from the germline V gene are SGHAT and FQDESV (reference sequence). The ends lost 1 base at V and 0 bases at J; junction bases unmatched: 2. Generated by immunoSEQ multiplex PCR, the TCRdb table keeps only in-frame clones and is missing some. Of about 170,000 clones detected, roughly nine tenths appear once; the ten largest clones hold roughly 1.6%. Sequencing was carried out using blood. The receptor was isolated from a woman aged 30 to 39 in good health. The chain is built from TRBV11-1 and TRBJ2-7, with TRBD2 matching over 8 bases. The DNA of the CDR3 is TGTGCCAGCAGCTTAGTAAGCGGGAGCTCCTACGAGCAGTACTTC. It codes for CASSLVSGSSYEQYF.